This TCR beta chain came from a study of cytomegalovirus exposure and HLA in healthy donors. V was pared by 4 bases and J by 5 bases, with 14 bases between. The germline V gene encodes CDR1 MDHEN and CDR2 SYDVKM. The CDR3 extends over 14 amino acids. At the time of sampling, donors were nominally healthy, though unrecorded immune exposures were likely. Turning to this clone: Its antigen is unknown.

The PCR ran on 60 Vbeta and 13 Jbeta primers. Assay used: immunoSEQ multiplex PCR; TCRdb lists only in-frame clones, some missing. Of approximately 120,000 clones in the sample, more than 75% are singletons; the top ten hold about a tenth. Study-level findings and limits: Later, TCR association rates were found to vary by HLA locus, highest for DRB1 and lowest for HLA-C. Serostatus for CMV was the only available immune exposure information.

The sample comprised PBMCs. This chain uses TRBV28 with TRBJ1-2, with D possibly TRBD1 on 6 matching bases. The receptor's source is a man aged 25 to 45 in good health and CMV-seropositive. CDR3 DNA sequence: TGTGCCAGCAGTTCCTTGGGGGCTCTATATGGCTACACCTTC. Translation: CASSSLGALYGYTF.